This TCR beta chain was retrieved from a study of neurological immune-mediated disorders. A single record per CDR3 protein comes from TCRdb applying MiXCR to the 5' RACE reads. The repertoire holds 81,000 or so distinct CDR3 sequences, with 13% as singletons. Study observations and caveats: None of the CDR3 amino acid sequences found in expanded clones was shared across subjects. This suggests that the TCR-beta repertoires were private in all groups.

The time point here: longitudinal time-point 2. The unsorted libraries originated from 2 million PBMCs kept at -80 C. This clonotype was counted only a few times. Its antigen is not identified. The clonotype originates from a female donor with HTLV-1-associated myelopathy (HAM/TSP). Sample: PBMCs.

The CDR3 spells CASSADSAGREQYF. In nucleotides, the CDR3 is TGTGCCAGCAGCGCTGATTCCGCCGGCCGCGAGCAGTACTTC. The J gene is TRBJ2-7, the V gene TRBV7-2; D unresolved. V was cut by 5 bases and J by 6 bases, with 17 bases left in between. From germline, CDR1 is SGHTA and CDR2 FQGNSA. The CDR3 covers 14 residues.